Below are 17 T cell receptor beta chains sequenced from a single sample in a study of CD4 T cells in relation to SARS-CoV-2 and coronaviruses. Clones were sequenced by immunoSEQ multiplex PCR, and TCRdb holds only the in-frame ones, with some missing. The sample has about 59,000 clones; 86% are singletons. CD4+ T cells from unexposed donors were obtained before the COVID-19 pandemic (2011-2018). Sequenced: memory CD4+ T cells from PBMCs. These receptors all stem from a human donor in good health.

The CDR3 nucleotides read TGTGCCAGCACGACCGGGGCACACGGCACTGAAGCTTTCTTT. The encoded protein is CASTTGAHGTEAFF. The chain couples TRBV25-1 to TRBJ1-1, with D possibly TRBD1 on 5 matching bases. CDR1 and CDR2 (germline): MGHDK, SYGVNS. The CDR3 is 14 residues long. Trimming shortened V by 7 bases and J by 4 bases, and 16 bases separated the two germline ends.

The chain has TRBV6-1 and TRBJ2-7; D is unclear. CDR3 size: 15 residues. V lost 0 bases to trimming and J lost 2 bases, with 11 bases between them. The germline gives CDR1 MNHNS, CDR2 SASEGT. The CDR3 here is CASSEAQPGPYEQYF. DNA of the CDR3: TGTGCCAGCAGTGAAGCGCAGCCCGGTCCCTACGAGCAGTACTTC.

V usage is TRBV6-5 and J usage is TRBJ2-3; D possibly corresponds to TRBD2 (5 bases). The V gene lost 0 bases and the J gene lost 2 bases, with 12 bases spanning the gap. Germline V gene data show CDR1 as MNHEY and CDR2 as SVGAGI. This CDR3 is built from 16 residues. CDR3 amino acids: CASSYSRVIFTDTQYF. As DNA, the CDR3 is TGTGCCAGCAGTTACTCGCGGGTAATATTCACAGATACGCAGTATTTT.

The genes are TRBV28 and TRBJ1-2; weak D call: TRBD1 (6 bases). The CDR3 extends over 15 amino acids. Germline V gene data show CDR1 as MDHEN and CDR2 as SYDVKM. The V end lost 6 bases, the J end lost 5 bases, and 19 bases lay between the germline ends. The CDR3 region is CASSDPSTGKYGYTF. The CDR3 DNA follows: TGTGCCAGCAGCGACCCCTCGACAGGCAAATATGGCTACACCTTC.

The CDR3 DNA reads as TGTGCCAGCAGCCAATTATTGGGCGCAACTAATGAAAAACTGTTTTTT. Protein product: CASSQLLGATNEKLFF. The gene calls are TRBV7-9 and TRBJ1-4; D unresolved. The V gene's germline CDR1 is SEHNR and CDR2 FQNEAQ (reference sequence). The CDR3 extends over 16 amino acids. V lost 5 bases to trimming and J lost 0 bases, with 13 bases between them. Based on the CDR3 plus reference TRBV7-9 and TRBJ1-4, the full variable domain is DTGVSQNPRHKITKRGQNVTFRCDPISEHNRLYWYRQTLGQGPEFLTYFQNEAQLEKSRLLSDRFSAERPKGSFSTLEIQRTEQGDSAMYLCASSQLLGATNEKLFFGSGTQLSVL.

The chain is built from TRBV6-5 and TRBJ2-3; D possibly uses TRBD1 or TRBD2 (6 bases each). The CDR3 runs 15 residues. The germline V gene has CDR1 MNHEY and CDR2 SVGAGI. Deletions cut 8 bases from V and 4 bases from J, with 19 bases between. CDR3 in amino acids: CASSLQGGGADTQYF. CDR3 nucleotides: TGTGCCAGCTCCTTACAGGGTGGCGGGGCAGATACGCAGTATTTT.

The gene calls are TRBV28 and TRBJ2-7; D remains ambiguous. Trimming stripped 2 bases from V and 2 bases from J, with 7 bases between. The CDR3 has 13 residues. In germline, CDR1 is MDHEN, CDR2 SYDVKM. CDR3 bases: TGTGCCAGCAGTTTAGGAGTCACCTACGAGCAGTACTTC. Residues: CASSLGVTYEQYF. Variable domain in full (rest from reference TRBV28 and TRBJ2-7): DVKVTQSSRYLVKRTGEKVFLECVQDMDHENMFWYRQDPGLGLRLIYFSYDVKMKEKGDIPEGYSVSREKKERFSLILESASTNQTSMYLCASSLGVTYEQYFGPGTRLTVT.

The rearrangement uses TRBV10-3 and TRBJ2-2; possibly TRBD2 for D (6 bases). V lost 6 bases, J lost 4 bases, and 15 bases lay in between. The CDR3 is made up of 15 amino acids. Per the germline V gene, CDR1 is ENHRY and CDR2 is SYGVKD. The DNA for the CDR3 is TGTGCCATCAGGGCGACTAGTGTTGGCACCGGGGAGCTGTTTTTT. Translated: CAIRATSVGTGELFF.

The chain has TRBV5-4 and TRBJ1-6; tentatively, D is TRBD1 (5 bases). Germline CDR1 and CDR2: SGHNT and YYREEE (reference sequence). The CDR3 totals 17 residues. Trimming took off 0 bases at V and 0 bases at J, with 10 bases between the two ends. Written as DNA, the CDR3 is TGTGCCAGCAGCTTGGGGGGCCCGAGCTCCTATAATTCACCCCTCCACTTT. Encoded protein: CASSLGGPSSYNSPLHF. Drawing the rest from reference TRBV5-4 and TRBJ1-6, the complete variable domain is ETGVTQSPTHLIKTRGQQVTLRCSSQSGHNTVSWYQQALGQGPQFIFQYYREEENGRGNFPPRFSGLQFPNYSSELNVNALELDDSALYLCASSLGGPSSYNSPLHFGNGTRLTVT.

The chain employs TRBV2 and TRBJ2-1; 13 bases are a match to TRBD2. The V gene end was trimmed by 1 base and the J gene end by 12 bases; junction bases not matched to a gene: 6. This CDR3 contains 15 residues. Looked up from germline, CDR1 is SNHLY and CDR2 is FYNNEI. The CDR3 DNA reads TGTGCCAGCAGTGAAGGCGGACTAGCGGGAGTATTGCAGTTCTTC. It encodes CASSEGGLAGVLQFF.

This chain joins TRBV21-1 and TRBJ2-7; TRBD1, the table's D call, lacks a check against the DNA. TRBV21-1 is given as a pseudogene. The CDR3 is 16 amino acids. The CDR3 is CASSQRAQGGRYEQYF. In DNA, the CDR3 is TGTGCCAGCAGCCAACGAGCACAGGGGGGCCGTTACGAGCAGTACTTC.

This chain connects TRBV10-1 to TRBJ1-4; D unclear. Trimming shortened V by 0 bases and J by 8 bases, and 10 bases separated the two germline ends. Per the germline V gene, CDR1 is WNHNN and CDR2 is SYGVQD (reference sequence). CDR3 length equals 14 residues. The CDR3 spells CASSESPGREKLFF. Here the CDR3 DNA reads TGCGCCAGCAGTGAGTCACCAGGTCGGGAAAAACTGTTTTTT.

The sample holds a few counts of this clone. The chain is built from TRBV27 and TRBJ1-6; possibly TRBD1 for D (6 bases). The CDR3 consists of 15 residues. The germline V gene has CDR1 MNHEY and CDR2 SMNVEV (reference sequence). Trimming took off 5 bases at V and 11 bases at J, with 19 bases between the two ends. This CDR3 is CASSRAGGRVTPLHF. CDR3 nucleotide sequence: TGTGCCAGCAGTCGCGCTGGGGGGCGAGTGACACCCCTCCACTTT.

J is TRBJ1-1 and V is TRBV19; D uncertain. The CDR3 consists of 14 residues. Germline CDR1 and CDR2: LNHDA and SQIVND (reference sequence). V was trimmed by 7 bases and J by 7 bases, leaving 19 bases between them. In DNA, the CDR3 is TGTGCCAGTAACCGTTTGTCGGCAGCAAGTGAAGCTTTCTTT. The encoded protein is CASNRLSAASEAFF. The whole variable domain, filled in from reference TRBV19 and TRBJ1-1, reads DGGITQSPKYLFRKEGQNVTLSCEQNLNHDAMYWYRQDPGQGLRLIYYSQIVNDFQKGDIAEGYSVSREKKESFPLTVTSAQKNPTAFYLCASNRLSAASEAFFGQGTRLTVV.

V usage is TRBV5-1 and J usage is TRBJ2-1; 10 bases map to TRBD2. The CDR3 length is 14 residues. The trim removed 3 bases at V and 9 bases at J, leaving 6 bases unmatched. Germline assignment: CDR1 SGHRS and CDR2 YFSETQ. In DNA, the CDR3 is TGCGCCAGCAGCTCGGGACTAGCGAGGGGTGAGCAGTTCTTC. It yields the protein CASSSGLARGEQFF.

The chain links TRBV2 to TRBJ2-5; 8 nucleotides align to TRBD1. The CDR3 consists of 15 residues. The ends lost 4 bases at V and 5 bases at J; junction bases unmatched: 9. The germline V gene encodes CDR1 SNHLY and CDR2 FYNNEI. The CDR3 bases are TGTGCCAGCAGTGTCCAGGGGGCAGTCAGGGAGACCCAGTACTTC. It is translated as CASSVQGAVRETQYF.

The chain couples TRBV19 to TRBJ1-2, with a tentative D call TRBD1 (5 bases). Germline CDR1 LNHDA, CDR2 SQIVND (reference sequence). The V gene lost 2 bases and the J gene lost 1 base, with 8 bases spanning the gap. This CDR3 is built from 14 residues. CDR3 sequence reads: CASSISGLNYGYTF. The CDR3 DNA sequence: TGTGCCAGTAGTATATCGGGGCTTAACTATGGCTACACCTTC. The whole variable domain, filled in from reference TRBV19 and TRBJ1-2, reads DGGITQSPKYLFRKEGQNVTLSCEQNLNHDAMYWYRQDPGQGLRLIYYSQIVNDFQKGDIAEGYSVSREKKESFPLTVTSAQKNPTAFYLCASSISGLNYGYTFGSGTRLTVV.